Sequencing of this T cell receptor (beta chain) was carried out in a study of tumor-infiltrating lymphocytes in localized non-small cell lung cancer. Turning to the study itself: Some samples were collected after neoadjuvant chemotherapy; smokers, never-smokers and several histologies were included.

This clone was seen a single time. Its antigen is not identified. Per the germline V gene, CDR1 is GTSNPN and CDR2 is SVGIG (reference sequence). CDR3 size: 13 residues. V shed 0 bases and J shed 8 bases, with 10 bases lying between them. Sequencing used immunoSEQ multiplex PCR; TCRdb keeps in-frame clones, though not all of them. This sample carries under 35,000 clones, 70% to 90% of them seen once, and the ten largest clones take roughly 2%. Study observations and caveats: Higher tumor T cell infiltration than in uninvolved lung was supported by TCRbeta sequencing.

This chain joins TRBV30 and TRBJ1-4; D unresolved. The sequencing sample was made of lung tumor tissue. The TCR comes from a human donor with non-small cell lung cancer. The CDR3 nucleotides read TGTGCCTGGAGTGTAGTGCCTCGGGAAAAACTGTTTTTT. It codes for CAWSVVPREKLFF.